Included here is one T cell receptor (beta chain) sequence, with context. Donors, healthy HIV-negative adults, lacked recent acute infections or vaccinations. Germline V CDR1 and CDR2: ENHRY, SYGVKD. The CDR3 is made up of 14 amino acids. V lost 4 bases and J lost 3, with 12 bases in between. This record comes from a study of shared clonotypes between healthy human individuals. Study context: For every donor, three CD4 naive, three CD4 memory, two CD8 naive and one CD8 memory plates were used.

Clones were sequenced by immunoSEQ multiplex PCR, and TCRdb holds only the in-frame ones, with some missing. This sample has millions of clones, with just over 90% found just once. The sample comprised naive CD4+ T cells sorted from blood. Subset: CD45RA+ positively selected. The TCR comes from a man between 18 and 29 years old in good health. This sequence joins TRBV10-3 and TRBJ1-1; D is uncertain. Here the CDR3 DNA reads TGTGCCATCAGTGGAGGTGTCGGGGACACTGAAGCTTTCTTT. It yields the protein CAISGGVGDTEAFF.